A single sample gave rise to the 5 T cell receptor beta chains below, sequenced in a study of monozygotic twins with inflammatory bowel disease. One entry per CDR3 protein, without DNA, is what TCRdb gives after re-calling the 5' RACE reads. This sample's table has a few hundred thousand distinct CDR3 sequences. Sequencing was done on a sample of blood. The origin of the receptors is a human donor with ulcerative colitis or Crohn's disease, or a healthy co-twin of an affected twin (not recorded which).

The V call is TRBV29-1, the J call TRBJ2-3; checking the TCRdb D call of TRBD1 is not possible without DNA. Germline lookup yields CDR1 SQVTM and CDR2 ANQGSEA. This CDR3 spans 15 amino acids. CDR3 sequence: CSVPSGGGGTDTQYF.

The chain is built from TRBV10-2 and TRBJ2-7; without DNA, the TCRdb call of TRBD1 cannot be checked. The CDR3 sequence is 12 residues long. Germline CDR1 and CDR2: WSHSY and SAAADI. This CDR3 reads CASSGTDYEQYF.

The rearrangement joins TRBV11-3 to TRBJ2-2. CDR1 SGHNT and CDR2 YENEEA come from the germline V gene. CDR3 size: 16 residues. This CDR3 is CASSPPESGDTGELFF.

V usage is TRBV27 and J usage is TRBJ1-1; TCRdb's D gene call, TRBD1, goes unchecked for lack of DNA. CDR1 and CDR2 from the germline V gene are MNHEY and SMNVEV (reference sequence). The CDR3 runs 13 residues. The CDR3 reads CASSFRVSTEAFF.

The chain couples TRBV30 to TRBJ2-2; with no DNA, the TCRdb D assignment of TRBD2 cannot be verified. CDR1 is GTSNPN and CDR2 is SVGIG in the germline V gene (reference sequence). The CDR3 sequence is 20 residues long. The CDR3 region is CAWSPPYRASGGVGTGELFF.